These 11 T cell receptor beta chains came from one sample sequenced in a study. TCRdb processed the RT-PCR reads anew with MiXCR; each CDR3 protein has one entry. Of hundreds of thousands of distinct CDR3 sequences in the sample, about 14% were seen once. Sequencing was carried out using memory CD4+ T cells from blood. These receptors all come from a female donor in good health, serving as a healthy control.

The table lists this clonotype with a few counts. The chain carries TRBV3-1 and TRBJ2-7; D perhaps matches TRBD1 (5 bases). This CDR3 spans 14 amino acids. Trimming took off 3 bases at V and 1 base at J, with 10 bases between the two ends. Germline CDR1 and CDR2: LGHDT and YNNKEL (reference sequence). In nucleotides, the CDR3 is TGTGCCAGCAGCCAGCAGGGCCCGTCCTACGAGCAGTACTTC. It codes for CASSQQGPSYEQYF.

This clonotype was observed at least ten times. The chain uses TRBV5-1 and TRBJ2-3; 12 bases map to TRBD2. V was pared by 3 bases and J by 6 bases, with 2 bases of the junction left unmatched. This CDR3 has 14 amino acids. The germline CDR1 and CDR2 sequences are SGHRS and YFSETQ. CDR3 in amino acids: CASSWTSGTDTQYF. CDR3 sequence (DNA): TGCGCCAGCAGCTGGACTAGCGGGACTGATACGCAGTATTTT. Based on the CDR3 plus reference TRBV5-1 and TRBJ2-3, the full variable domain is KAGVTQTPRYLIKTRGQQVTLSCSPISGHRSVSWYQQTPGQGLQFLFEYFSETQRNKGNFPGRFSGRQFSNSRSEMNVSTLELGDSALYLCASSWTSGTDTQYFGPGTRLTVL.

The count of this clonotype is one. This chain joins TRBV27 and TRBJ1-5; TRBD1 might be the D (6 bases). CDR3 length equals 14 residues. V dropped 5 bases and J dropped 11 bases, with 19 bases sitting between them. Germline CDR1 and CDR2: MNHEY and SMNVEV (reference sequence). The CDR3 sequence is CASSPRTDLLAQHF. CDR3 sequence (DNA): TGTGCCAGCAGTCCCAGGACAGACCTCCTTGCCCAGCATTTT.

This clonotype was observed at least ten times. The rearrangement joins TRBV6-5 to TRBJ2-7; D not certain. Trimming left V 6 bases short and J 6 bases short, with 12 bases between. The CDR3 is made up of 12 amino acids. Germline values: CDR1 MNHEY, CDR2 SVGAGI. The CDR3 reads CASRTPGSEQYF. The CDR3 bases are TGTGCCAGCAGGACTCCAGGTAGCGAGCAGTACTTC.

This clonotype has at least ten counts. The genes are TRBV12-3 or TRBV12-4 and TRBJ1-1; D is unresolved. The CDR3 covers 13 residues. V was shortened by 3 bases and J by 1 base, with 6 bases between the two germline ends. The DNA of the CDR3 is TGTGCCAGCAGTTTCGGGCCGAACACTGAAGCTTTCTTT. This translates into CASSFGPNTEAFF.

The chain has TRBV4-2 and TRBJ2-1, with no clear D. The CDR3 runs 16 residues. The V gene lost 1 base and the J gene lost 0 bases, with 10 bases spanning the gap. Per the germline V gene, CDR1 is LGHNA and CDR2 is YNFKEQ. DNA for the CDR3: TGTGCCAGCAGCCAAGCCCGGGCCCACTCCTACAATGAGCAGTTCTTC. It yields the protein CASSQARAHSYNEQFF.

The rearrangement links TRBV20-1 to TRBJ1-5; TRBD1 matches at 10 bases. The ends lost 2 bases at V and 8 bases at J; junction bases unmatched: 9. This CDR3 comprises 15 residues. Germline lookup yields CDR1 DFQATT and CDR2 SNEGSKA (reference sequence). Here the CDR3 reads CSARREGQGLEPQHF. For the CDR3, the DNA is TGCAGTGCTAGACGTGAGGGACAGGGGCTTGAGCCCCAGCATTTT.

This chain uses TRBV7-2 with TRBJ1-1; D is unresolved. This CDR3 region has 16 residues. The germline V gene has CDR1 SGHTA and CDR2 FQGNSA. V lost 2 bases to trimming and J lost 0 bases, with 13 bases between them. As DNA, the CDR3 is TGTGCCAGCAGCTTATATGACCACCTCATGAACACTGAAGCTTTCTTT. Amino acid sequence: CASSLYDHLMNTEAFF.

The rearrangement uses TRBV2 and TRBJ2-5, with D maybe TRBD1 (7 bases). With 4 bases removed from V and 4 bases from J, the gap between germline ends came to 16 bases. The germline V gene encodes CDR1 SNHLY and CDR2 FYNNEI. The CDR3 totals 15 residues. The CDR3 DNA reads as TGTGCCAGCAGTGGACAGGGCGGGACGGGAGAGACCCAGTACTTC. Its protein product is CASSGQGGTGETQYF.

This clonotype was recorded a few times. The chain recombines TRBV20-1 with TRBJ1-1; D may be TRBD1 (5 bases). Per germline, CDR1 DFQATT and CDR2 SNEGSKA (reference sequence). There are 14 residues in the CDR3. V was cut by 8 bases and J by 4 bases, with 20 bases left in between. The chain's CDR3 is CSTSQGIGITEAFF. CDR3 DNA: TGCAGTACGTCCCAGGGAATAGGGATCACTGAAGCTTTCTTT.

V and J are TRBV6-5 and TRBJ1-5; D gene ambiguous. The CDR3 contains 13 residues. From germline, CDR1 is MNHEY and CDR2 SVGAGI. V was trimmed by 6 bases and J by 0 bases, leaving 6 bases between them. The chain's CDR3 is CASRKNSNQPQHF. The CDR3 DNA follows: TGTGCCAGCAGAAAAAATAGCAATCAGCCCCAGCATTTT.